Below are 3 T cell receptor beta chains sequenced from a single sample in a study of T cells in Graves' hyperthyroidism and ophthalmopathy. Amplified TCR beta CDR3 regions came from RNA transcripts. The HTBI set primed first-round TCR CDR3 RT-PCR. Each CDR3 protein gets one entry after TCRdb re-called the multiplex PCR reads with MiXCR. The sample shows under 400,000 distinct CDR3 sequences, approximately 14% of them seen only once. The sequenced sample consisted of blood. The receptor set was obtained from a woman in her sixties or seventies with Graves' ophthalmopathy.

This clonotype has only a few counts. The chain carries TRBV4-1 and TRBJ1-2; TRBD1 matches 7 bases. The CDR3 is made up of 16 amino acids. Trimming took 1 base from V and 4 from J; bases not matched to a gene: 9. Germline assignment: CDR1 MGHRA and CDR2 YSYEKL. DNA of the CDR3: TGCGCCAGCAGCCAAGGCGACAGGGAGCGAGTCTATGGCTACACCTTC. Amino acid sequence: CASSQGDRERVYGYTF.

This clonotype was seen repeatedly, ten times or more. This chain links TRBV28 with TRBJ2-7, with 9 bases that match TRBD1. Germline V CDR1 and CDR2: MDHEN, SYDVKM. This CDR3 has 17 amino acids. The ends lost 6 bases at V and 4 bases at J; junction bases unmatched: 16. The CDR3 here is CASRGGQGPNDLYEQYF. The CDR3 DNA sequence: TGTGCCAGCAGGGGAGGACAGGGGCCAAACGACCTTTACGAGCAGTACTTC. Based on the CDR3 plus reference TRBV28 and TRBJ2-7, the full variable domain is DVKVTQSSRYLVKRTGEKVFLECVQDMDHENMFWYRQDPGLGLRLIYFSYDVKMKEKGDIPEGYSVSREKKERFSLILESASTNQTSMYLCASRGGQGPNDLYEQYFGPGTRLTVT.

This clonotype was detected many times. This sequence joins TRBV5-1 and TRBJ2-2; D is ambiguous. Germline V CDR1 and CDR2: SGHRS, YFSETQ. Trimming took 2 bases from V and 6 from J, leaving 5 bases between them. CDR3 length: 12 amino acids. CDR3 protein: CASSFRPGELFF. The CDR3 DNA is TGCGCCAGCAGCTTTCGCCCCGGGGAGCTGTTTTTT.